The 18 T cell receptor beta chains in this list originate from one sample, sequenced in a study of technical replicates of blood from a few donors. Method: immunoSEQ multiplex PCR; TCRdb's copy keeps in-frame clones and lacks some. The sample includes fewer than 85,000 clones, around 96% of them seen just once. The sample was T cells isolated from PBMCs. These receptors were taken from a human donor in good health.

The chain joins TRBV9 to TRBJ1-2; the match to TRBD1 covers 9 bases. This CDR3 contains 13 residues. Germline V gives CDR1 SGDLS, CDR2 YYNGEE. The junction had 6 bases not matched to a gene; V was cut back by 4 bases and J by 8 bases. CDR3 in amino acids: CASSLGDRVGYTF. The CDR3, as DNA: TGTGCCAGCAGCCTGGGGGACAGGGTCGGCTACACCTTC.

This clone was observed a handful of times. The chain joins TRBV19 to TRBJ2-1; the match to TRBD1 covers 8 bases. This CDR3 is built from 14 residues. Germline trimming cut 5 bases from V and 4 bases from J; bases unmatched to any gene: 4. Germline CDR1 LNHDA, CDR2 SQIVND (reference sequence). As DNA, the CDR3 is TGTGCCAGTAGTTTCGGACAGGGATACAATGAGCAGTTCTTC. It encodes CASSFGQGYNEQFF.

J is TRBJ2-2 and V is TRBV27, with 7 bases identical to TRBD2. The CDR3 extends over 15 amino acids. After removal of 6 bases from V and 4 bases from J, the junction contained 8 bases not matched to a gene. Germline V gene lookup returns CDR1 MNHEY and CDR2 SMNVEV (reference sequence). CDR3 sequence reads: CASSSGTKITGELFF. The CDR3 nucleotides are TGTGCCAGCAGCTCCGGGACTAAAATCACCGGGGAGCTGTTTTTT.

The chain couples TRBV7-9 to TRBJ2-3; TRBD1 agrees at 7 bases. V lost 2 bases to trimming and J lost 2 bases; unmatched junction nucleotides: 4. Germline CDR1 is SEHNR and CDR2 is FQNEAQ (reference sequence). CDR3 length equals 15 residues. CDR3 DNA sequence: TGTGCCAGCAGCTTAAGGGGGCTTGTCACAGATACGCAGTATTTT. Translated: CASSLRGLVTDTQYF.

This clone has only one observation. The J gene is TRBJ1-2, the V gene TRBV11-3, with D perhaps TRBD1 (5 bases). V was trimmed by 7 bases and J by 2 bases, leaving 20 bases between them. The V gene's germline CDR1 is SGHNT and CDR2 YENEEA. This CDR3 spans 16 amino acids. This CDR3 reads CASKGPQGGLNYGYTF. The CDR3 DNA is TGTGCCAGCAAGGGACCCCAGGGAGGGCTAAACTATGGCTACACCTTC. The full variable domain, in which reference TRBV11-3 and TRBJ1-2 provide the parts outside the CDR3, is EAGVVQSPRYKIIEKKQPVAFWCNPISGHNTLYWYLQNLGQGPELLIRYENEEAVDDSQLPKDRFSAERLKGVDSTLKIQPAELGDSAVYLCASKGPQGGLNYGYTFGSGTRLTVV.

The V and J genes are TRBV27 and TRBJ2-1; 8 bases are a match to TRBD1. Per the germline V gene, CDR1 is MNHEY and CDR2 is SMNVEV (reference sequence). The CDR3 consists of 15 residues. V trimming: 1 base; J trimming: 7 bases; junction bases outside the gene matches: 6. The CDR3 here is CASSLFGQGRNEQFF. The CDR3 bases are TGTGCCAGCAGTTTATTTGGACAGGGTAGGAATGAGCAGTTCTTC.

The V call is TRBV4-1, the J call TRBJ1-5; D is possibly TRBD1 (6 bases). This CDR3 is built from 16 residues. The ends were cut back, 3 bases at V and 2 bases at J, with 14 bases in the middle. Germline V gene data show CDR1 as MGHRA and CDR2 as YSYEKL. The CDR3 region is CASSQRARQGNQPQHF. DNA for the CDR3: TGCGCCAGCAGCCAGAGGGCAAGACAGGGCAATCAGCCCCAGCATTTT.

CDR3 region: CASSLAGLEAFF. The DNA of the CDR3 is TGTGCCAGCAGCTTAGCGGGGCTTGAAGCTTTCTTT. The chain joins TRBV7-2 to TRBJ1-1; D is perhaps TRBD1 (5 bases). The germline V and J ends were trimmed by 0 bases and 7 bases, with 6 bases remaining between them. The CDR3 contains 12 residues. Germline CDR1 and CDR2: SGHTA and FQGNSA.

CDR3 in DNA: TGTGCCAGCAGTTACACAGGGCACTGGGCTGAAAAACTGTTTTTT. Amino acid sequence: CASSYTGHWAEKLFF. The rearrangement joins TRBV6-5 to TRBJ1-4, with D possibly TRBD1 on 6 matching bases. Germline CDR1 reads MNHEY; CDR2 reads SVGAGI. V lost 2 bases, J lost 7 bases, and 14 bases lay in between. The CDR3 extends over 15 amino acids.

The rearrangement uses TRBV4-1 and TRBJ2-7; D remains ambiguous. The CDR3 sequence is 15 residues long. Trimming removed 1 base from V and 2 bases from J, with 12 bases in between. Germline V gene lookup returns CDR1 MGHRA and CDR2 YSYEKL. The CDR3 reads CASSQGAAQTYEQYF. CDR3 coding DNA: TGCGCCAGCAGCCAAGGGGCAGCTCAGACCTACGAGCAGTACTTC.

This chain uses TRBV7-2 with TRBJ2-3, with 8 bases that match TRBD2. The CDR3 is 15 amino acids. CDR1 SGHTA and CDR2 FQGNSA come from the germline V gene. Losses at the gene ends were 5 bases for V and 4 bases for J; bases not matched to a gene: 8. The CDR3 region is CASSTLGLASDTQYF. The DNA of the CDR3 is TGTGCCAGCAGCACCTTAGGACTAGCCTCAGATACGCAGTATTTT. Looking up the rest from reference TRBV7-2 and TRBJ2-3 gives the full variable domain: GAGVSQSPSNKVTEKGKDVELRCDPISGHTALYWYRQSLGQGLEFLIYFQGNSAPDKSGLPSDRFSAERTGGSVSTLTIQRTQQEDSAVYLCASSTLGLASDTQYFGPGTRLTVL.

CDR3 nucleotides: TGCGCCAGCAGTATCCGACAGGGGCCCAATCAGCCCCAGCATTTT. This sequence encodes CASSIRQGPNQPQHF. V is TRBV10-2 and J is TRBJ1-5, with 8 bases that match TRBD1. This CDR3 has 15 residues. Germline CDR1 and CDR2: WSHSY and SAAADI. V was pared by 5 bases and J by 3 bases, with 6 bases of the junction left unmatched.

The chain has TRBV6-6 and TRBJ2-5; possible D gene TRBD1, 5 bases. The V gene's germline CDR1 is MNHNY and CDR2 SVGAGI (reference sequence). V was clipped by 0 bases and J by 3 bases, with 11 bases between them. There are 15 residues in the CDR3. In nucleotides, the CDR3 is TGTGCCAGCAGTTACTCAGGGGCAAATAAAGAGACCCAGTACTTC. The encoded protein is CASSYSGANKETQYF.

The V call is TRBV7-2, the J call TRBJ2-3, with 7 bases fitting TRBD1. CDR1 is SGHTA and CDR2 is FQGNSA in the germline V gene. J lost 2 bases, V lost 5 bases, and 10 bases had no gene match. The CDR3 consists of 16 residues. CDR3 protein: CASSPSGTAHTDTQYF. CDR3 coding DNA: TGTGCCAGCAGCCCCTCGGGGACAGCCCACACAGATACGCAGTATTTT.

This clone was observed a single time. V is TRBV5-4 and J is TRBJ2-2; D remains unclear. Trimming stripped 2 bases from V and 3 bases from J, with 8 bases between. Germline V gene lookup returns CDR1 SGHNT and CDR2 YYREEE (reference sequence). The CDR3 runs 14 residues. CDR3 DNA sequence: TGTGCCAGCAGCTTAGAGGTTCACACCGGGGAGCTGTTTTTT. Translating it yields CASSLEVHTGELFF.

V gene TRBV5-4 combines with J gene TRBJ2-3; 8 bases are a match to TRBD2. Germline lookup yields CDR1 SGHNT and CDR2 YYREEE (reference sequence). V was pared by 0 bases and J by 4 bases, with 7 bases of the junction left unmatched. This CDR3 has 16 amino acids. The CDR3 DNA follows: TGTGCCAGCAGCTTGGCGGGACTAGTGGGTTCAGATACGCAGTATTTT. Amino acid sequence: CASSLAGLVGSDTQYF.

CDR3 DNA: TGTGCCAGCAGCAACTACGGAAACACCATATATTTT. Translated, it gives CASSNYGNTIYF. The chain links TRBV9 to TRBJ1-3; no clear D gene. The CDR3 is 12 amino acids. Germline CDR1 reads SGDLS; CDR2 reads YYNGEE. V lost 4 bases and J lost 4, with 6 bases in between.

The chain carries TRBV2 and TRBJ2-7, with 11 positions matching TRBD1. There are 14 residues in the CDR3. Losses at the gene ends were 8 bases for V and 5 bases for J; bases not matched to a gene: 8. Per germline, CDR1 SNHLY and CDR2 FYNNEI. The CDR3 region is CASLQGQGVDEQYF. DNA of the CDR3: TGTGCCAGCCTCCAGGGACAGGGGGTCGACGAGCAGTACTTC.